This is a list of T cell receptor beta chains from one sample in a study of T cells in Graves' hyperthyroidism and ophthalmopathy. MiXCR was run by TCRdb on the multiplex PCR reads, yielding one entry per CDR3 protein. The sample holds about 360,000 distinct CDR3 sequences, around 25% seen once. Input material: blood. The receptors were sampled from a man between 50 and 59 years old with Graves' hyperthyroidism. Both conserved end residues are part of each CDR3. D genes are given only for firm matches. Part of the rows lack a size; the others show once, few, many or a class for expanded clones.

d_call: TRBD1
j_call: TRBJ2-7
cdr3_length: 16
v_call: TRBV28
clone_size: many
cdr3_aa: CASSKLGQGSSYEQYF
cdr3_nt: TGTGCCAGCAGTAAACTCGGACAGGGAAGCTCCTACGAGCAGTACTTC

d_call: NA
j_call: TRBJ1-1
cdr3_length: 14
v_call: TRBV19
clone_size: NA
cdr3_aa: CASSIGRGHTEAFF
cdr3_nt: TGTGCCAGTAGTATTGGTCGGGGGCACACTGAAGCTTTCTTT

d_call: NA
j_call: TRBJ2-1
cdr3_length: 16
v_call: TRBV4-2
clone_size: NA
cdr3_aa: CASSQGIQNSYNEQFF
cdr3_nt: TGTGCCAGCAGCCAAGGGATCCAAAACTCCTACAATGAGCAGTTCTTC

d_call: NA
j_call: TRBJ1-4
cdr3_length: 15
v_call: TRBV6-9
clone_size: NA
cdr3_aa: CASSYLRGEGEKLFF
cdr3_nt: TGTGCCAGCAGTTATTTACGGGGCGAGGGTGAAAAACTGTTTTTT

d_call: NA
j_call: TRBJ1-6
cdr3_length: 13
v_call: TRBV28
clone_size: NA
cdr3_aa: CATGRGGNSPLHF
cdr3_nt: TGTGCCACCGGGAGGGGAGGCAATTCACCCCTCCACTTT

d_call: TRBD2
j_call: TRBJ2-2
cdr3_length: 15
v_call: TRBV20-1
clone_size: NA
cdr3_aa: CSAREASGSFGELFF
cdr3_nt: TGCAGTGCTAGAGAAGCGAGCGGGAGCTTCGGGGAGCTGTTTTTT

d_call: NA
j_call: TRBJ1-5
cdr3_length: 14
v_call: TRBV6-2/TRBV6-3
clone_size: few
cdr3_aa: CASSLMGGNQPQHF
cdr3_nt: TGTGCCAGCAGTTTAATGGGGGGCAATCAGCCCCAGCATTTT

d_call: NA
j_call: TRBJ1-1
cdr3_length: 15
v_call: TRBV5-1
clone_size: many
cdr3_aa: CASSRMVGDRTEAFF
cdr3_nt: TGCGCCAGCAGCCGCATGGTGGGGGATCGCACTGAAGCTTTCTTT

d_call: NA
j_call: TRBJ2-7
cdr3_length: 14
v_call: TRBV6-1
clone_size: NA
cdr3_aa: CASSEGNLLYEQYF
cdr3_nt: TGTGCCAGCAGTGAAGGGAACCTCCTCTACGAGCAGTACTTC

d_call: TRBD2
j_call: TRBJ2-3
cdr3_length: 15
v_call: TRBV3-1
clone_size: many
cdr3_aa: CASSLAGQGTDTQYF
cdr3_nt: TGTGCCAGCAGCCTAGCGGGACAAGGAACAGATACGCAGTATTTT

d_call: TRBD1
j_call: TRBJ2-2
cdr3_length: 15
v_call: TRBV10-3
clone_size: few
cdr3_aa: CAIRPGQGNTGELFF
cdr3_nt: TGTGCCATCAGACCGGGACAGGGGAACACCGGGGAGCTGTTTTTT

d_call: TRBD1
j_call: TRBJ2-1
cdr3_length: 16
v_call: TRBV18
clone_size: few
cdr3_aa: CASSRTGTGGYNEQFF
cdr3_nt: TGTGCCAGCTCACGGACCGGGACAGGGGGCTACAATGAGCAGTTCTTC

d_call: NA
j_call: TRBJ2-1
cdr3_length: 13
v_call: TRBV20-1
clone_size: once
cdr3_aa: CSASSGNGYEQFF
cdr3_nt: TGCAGTGCTTCTAGTGGGAACGGGTACGAGCAGTTCTTC

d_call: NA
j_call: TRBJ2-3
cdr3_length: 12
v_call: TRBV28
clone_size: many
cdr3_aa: CASSLPADTQYF
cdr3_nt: TGTGCCAGCAGTTTGCCTGCGGATACGCAGTATTTT

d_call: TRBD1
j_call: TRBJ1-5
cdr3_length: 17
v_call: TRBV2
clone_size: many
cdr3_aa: CASRPKTGAYSNQPQHF
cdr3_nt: TGTGCCAGCAGACCAAAAACAGGGGCTTATAGCAATCAGCCCCAGCATTTT

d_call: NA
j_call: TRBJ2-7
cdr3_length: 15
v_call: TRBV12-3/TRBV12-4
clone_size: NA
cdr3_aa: CASSLGGEISYEQYF
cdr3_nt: TGTGCCAGCAGTTTGGGGGGAGAAATATCCTACGAGCAGTACTTC

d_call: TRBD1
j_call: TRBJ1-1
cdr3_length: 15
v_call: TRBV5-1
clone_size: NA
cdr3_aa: CASSRTGTGGTEAFF
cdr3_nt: TGCGCCAGCAGCCGAACCGGGACAGGGGGGACTGAAGCTTTCTTT

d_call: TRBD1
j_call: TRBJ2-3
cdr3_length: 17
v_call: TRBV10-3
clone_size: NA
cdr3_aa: CAIRDAGQGADTDTQYF
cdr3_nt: TGTGCCATCAGAGACGCGGGACAGGGGGCCGACACAGATACGCAGTATTTT

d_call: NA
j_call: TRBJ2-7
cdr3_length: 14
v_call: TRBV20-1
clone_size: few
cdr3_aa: CSATFSGGVSEQYF
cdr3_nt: TGCAGTGCTACGTTCTCCGGGGGTGTGAGCGAGCAGTACTTC

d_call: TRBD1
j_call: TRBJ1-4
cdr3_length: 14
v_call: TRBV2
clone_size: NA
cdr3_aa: CASRLQGVNEKLFF
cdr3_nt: TGTGCCAGCAGGCTACAGGGGGTAAATGAAAAACTGTTTTTT

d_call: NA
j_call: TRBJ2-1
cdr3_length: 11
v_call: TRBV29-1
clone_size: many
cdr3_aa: CSVGGGGEQFF
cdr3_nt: TGCAGCGTTGGAGGCGGGGGCGAGCAGTTCTTC

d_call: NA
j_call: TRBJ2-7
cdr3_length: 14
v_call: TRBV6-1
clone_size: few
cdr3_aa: CASWPRGLTYEQYF
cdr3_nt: TGTGCCAGTTGGCCTCGGGGACTTACCTACGAGCAGTACTTC

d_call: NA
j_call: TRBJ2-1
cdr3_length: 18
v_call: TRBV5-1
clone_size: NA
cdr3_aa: CASSPIGLAHSSYNEQFF
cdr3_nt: TGCGCCAGCAGCCCGATCGGGCTAGCGCATAGCTCCTACAATGAGCAGTTCTTC

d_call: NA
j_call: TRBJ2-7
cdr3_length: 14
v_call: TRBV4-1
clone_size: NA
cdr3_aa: CASSLRDGTYEQYF
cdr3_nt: TGCGCCAGCAGCCTGCGGGACGGGACCTACGAGCAGTACTTC

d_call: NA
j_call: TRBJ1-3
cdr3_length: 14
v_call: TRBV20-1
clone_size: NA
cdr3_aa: CSASRGSSGNTIYF
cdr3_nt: TGCAGTGCTAGCCGAGGATCCTCTGGAAACACCATATATTTT

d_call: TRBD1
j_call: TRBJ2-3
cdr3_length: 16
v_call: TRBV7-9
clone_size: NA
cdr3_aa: CASSYTSRTGTDTQYF
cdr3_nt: TGTGCCAGCAGTTACACGTCCAGGACAGGGACAGATACGCAGTATTTT

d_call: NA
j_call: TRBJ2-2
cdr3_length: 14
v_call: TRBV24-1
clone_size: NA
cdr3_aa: CATSDLSAPGELFF
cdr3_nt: TGTGCCACCAGTGATTTGTCCGCCCCCGGGGAGCTGTTTTTT

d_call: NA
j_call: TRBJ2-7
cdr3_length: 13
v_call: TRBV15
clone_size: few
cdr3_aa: CATSRDLAGEQYF
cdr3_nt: TGTGCCACCAGCAGAGATCTTGCCGGCGAGCAGTACTTC

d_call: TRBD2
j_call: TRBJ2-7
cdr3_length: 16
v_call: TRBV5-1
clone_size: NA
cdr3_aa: CASSLGIGTSGRMQYF
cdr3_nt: TGCGCCAGCAGCTTGGGTATCGGGACTAGCGGGAGAATGCAGTACTTC

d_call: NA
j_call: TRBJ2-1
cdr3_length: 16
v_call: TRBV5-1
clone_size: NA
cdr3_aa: CASSVGEGGSYNEQFF
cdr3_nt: TGCGCCAGCAGCGTAGGAGAGGGGGGATCCTACAATGAGCAGTTCTTC

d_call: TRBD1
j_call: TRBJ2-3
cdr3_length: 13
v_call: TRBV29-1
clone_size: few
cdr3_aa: CSTPGQGADTQYF
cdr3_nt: TGCAGCACCCCCGGGCAGGGGGCAGATACGCAGTATTTT

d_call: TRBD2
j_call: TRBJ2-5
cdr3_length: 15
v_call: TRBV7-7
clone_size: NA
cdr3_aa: CASSLGLAKGETQYF
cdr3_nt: TGTGCCAGCAGCTTAGGACTAGCGAAGGGGGAGACCCAGTACTTC

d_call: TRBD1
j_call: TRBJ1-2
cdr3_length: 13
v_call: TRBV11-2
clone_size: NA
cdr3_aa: CASSGQGAFGYTF
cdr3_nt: TGTGCCAGCAGCGGACAGGGGGCATTTGGCTACACCTTC

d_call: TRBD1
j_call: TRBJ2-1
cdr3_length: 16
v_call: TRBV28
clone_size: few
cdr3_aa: CASRMTGVQVYNEQFF
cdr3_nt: TGTGCCAGCAGGATGACAGGGGTTCAAGTCTACAATGAGCAGTTCTTC

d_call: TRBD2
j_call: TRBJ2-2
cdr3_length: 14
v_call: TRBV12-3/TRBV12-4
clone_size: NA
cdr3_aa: CASGLIGRAGELFF
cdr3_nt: TGTGCCAGCGGTTTAATCGGGAGGGCCGGGGAGCTGTTTTTT

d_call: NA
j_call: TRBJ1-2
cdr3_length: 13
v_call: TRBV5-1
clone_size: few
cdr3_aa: CASSLEGGSGYTF
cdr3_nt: TGCGCCAGCAGCTTGGAAGGGGGTAGCGGCTACACCTTC

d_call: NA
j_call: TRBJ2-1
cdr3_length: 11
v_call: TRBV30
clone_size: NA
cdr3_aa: CAWRSYNEQFF
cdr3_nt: TGTGCCTGGAGAAGTTACAATGAGCAGTTCTTC

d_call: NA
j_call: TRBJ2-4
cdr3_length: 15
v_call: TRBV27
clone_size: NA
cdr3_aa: CASSSDRESGHIQYF
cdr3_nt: TGTGCCAGCAGTTCCGACCGGGAGAGCGGGCACATTCAGTACTTC

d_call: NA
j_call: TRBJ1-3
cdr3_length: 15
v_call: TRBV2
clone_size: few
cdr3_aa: CASRLDSGSGNTIYF
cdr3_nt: TGTGCCAGCAGACTGGACAGCGGCTCTGGAAACACCATATATTTT

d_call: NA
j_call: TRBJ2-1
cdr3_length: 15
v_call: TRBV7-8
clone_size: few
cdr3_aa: CASSLGPGAVDEQFF
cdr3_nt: TGTGCCAGCAGCTTAGGGCCAGGAGCCGTGGATGAGCAGTTCTTC

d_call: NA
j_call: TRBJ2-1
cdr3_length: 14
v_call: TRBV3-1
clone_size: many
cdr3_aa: CASSQGLAMNEQFF
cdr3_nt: TGTGCCAGCAGCCAAGGGCTAGCGATGAATGAGCAGTTCTTC

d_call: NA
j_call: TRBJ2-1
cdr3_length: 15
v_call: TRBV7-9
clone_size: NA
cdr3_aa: CASSFYGGAGNEQFF
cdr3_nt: TGTGCCAGCAGCTTTTACGGAGGGGCCGGCAATGAGCAGTTCTTC

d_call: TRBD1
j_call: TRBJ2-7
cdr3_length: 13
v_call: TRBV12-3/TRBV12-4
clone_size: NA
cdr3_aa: CASKKQGKYEQYF
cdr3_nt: TGTGCCAGCAAGAAACAGGGGAAGTACGAGCAGTACTTC